This T cell receptor (beta chain) emerged from a study of CD8 T cells in Susac syndrome. Roughly 0.45 to 1 ug RNA was reverse transcribed with random hexamers. Amplification of TCR beta CDR3 spanned 54 Vbeta and 13 Jbeta via immunoSEQ multiplex PCR. TCRdb reprocessed the immunoSEQ multiplex PCR reads via MiXCR and lists one record per CDR3 protein. The sample records about 190,000 distinct CDR3 sequences, 95% being singletons. This CDR3 has 15 amino acids. Trimming cost V 7 bases and J 2 bases, with 19 bases left between them. The germline V gene encodes CDR1 DFQATT and CDR2 SNEGSKA (reference sequence).

The gene calls are TRBV20-1 and TRBJ2-3; possible D gene TRBD2, 6 bases. This TCR was sampled from a human donor with Susac syndrome. Sequenced input: CD4+ T cells from PBMCs. The CDR3 nucleotides read TGCAGTGGGAGGGGCCCCCCCTTTAACACAGATACGCAGTATTTT. Translating it yields CSGRGPPFNTDTQYF.